This section outlines one T cell receptor beta chain sequence together with its context. The germline V gene encodes CDR1 MNHEY and CDR2 SMNVEV (reference sequence). Trimming left V 6 bases short and J 0 bases short, with 6 bases between. The CDR3 length is 13 residues. Produced via immunoSEQ multiplex PCR; TCRdb's table is partial and in-frame only. The table lists around 150,000 clones, roughly nine tenths of them singletons. The data originate from a study of T cell responses to AZD1222 COVID-19 vaccine. The sequence derives from an adult who received the MenACWY meningococcal vaccine as a control. The source material was peripheral blood, sampled 28 days after the second dose of the MenACWY control vaccine. The chain uses TRBV27 and TRBJ1-5; D call uncertain. The CDR3 sequence is CASRNNSNQPQHF. The CDR3 DNA is TGTGCCAGCAGGAATAATAGCAATCAGCCCCAGCATTTT.